The 30 T cell receptor beta chains below all came from one sample that was sequenced in a study of cytomegalovirus exposure and HLA in healthy donors. The study ran its PCR with 60 Vbeta and 13 Jbeta primers. TCRdb's table, derived via immunoSEQ multiplex PCR, lists solely in-frame clones and lacks some. The sample has 200,000 to 250,000 clones; 82% are singletons. Sequenced input: PBMCs. These receptors were collected from a middle-aged woman in good health and CMV-seropositive.

J is TRBJ1-2 and V is TRBV6-5; 9 bases fit TRBD1. The V segment lost 5 bases and the J segment 2 bases; nucleotides outside the gene matches: 3. The CDR3 consists of 14 residues. CDR1 MNHEY and CDR2 SVGAGI come from the germline V gene. CDR3 DNA sequence: TGTGCCAGCAGTCGGGACAGGGTCAACTATGGCTACACCTTC. This translates into CASSRDRVNYGYTF.

This chain joins TRBV6-5 and TRBJ2-5; 7 bases align to TRBD1. Germline V gives CDR1 MNHEY, CDR2 SVGAGI. This CDR3 contains 13 residues. With V trimmed by 5 bases and J by 4 bases, 4 bases remained unmatched. CDR3 region: CASSMTGRETQYF. CDR3 coding DNA: TGTGCCAGCAGTATGACAGGGCGAGAGACCCAGTACTTC.

This rearrangement joins TRBV6-6 to TRBJ1-2, with 9 bases fitting TRBD1. The CDR3 contains 16 residues. J was trimmed by 4 bases and V by 5 bases; bases with no gene match: 11. Germline V gene data show CDR1 as MNHNY and CDR2 as SVGAGI (reference sequence). Here the CDR3 DNA reads TGTGCCAGCAGTATGGGACAGGGAGGAGGGTCCTATGGCTACACCTTC. This gives the protein CASSMGQGGGSYGYTF.

The chain combines TRBV9 with TRBJ1-2; unclear D gene. Germline CDR1 SGDLS, CDR2 YYNGEE. CDR3 length: 15 amino acids. Between the trimmed V and J ends, which lost 7 bases and 2 bases, there was a span of 18 bases. The CDR3 sequence: CASGGIQSSNYGYTF. The DNA of the CDR3 is TGTGCCAGCGGTGGTATACAGAGTTCCAACTATGGCTACACCTTC.

The chain couples TRBV13 to TRBJ2-7, with 10 bases aligning to TRBD2. CDR3 size: 15 residues. Looked up from germline, CDR1 is PRHDT and CDR2 is FYEKMQ (reference sequence). After removal of 5 bases from V and 6 bases from J, the junction contained 10 bases not matched to a gene. The CDR3: CASSLWTSGDGEQYF. The CDR3 DNA reads TGTGCCAGCAGCCTTTGGACTAGCGGAGACGGCGAGCAGTACTTC. Looking up the rest from reference TRBV13 and TRBJ2-7 gives the full variable domain: AAGVIQSPRHLIKEKRETATLKCYPIPRHDTVYWYQQGPGQDPQFLISFYEKMQSDKGSIPDRFSAQQFSDYHSELNMSSLELGDSALYFCASSLWTSGDGEQYFGPGTRLTVT.

This chain uses TRBV13 with TRBJ2-7; D might be TRBD1 (6 bases). CDR3 length: 14 amino acids. V was pared by 0 bases and J by 2 bases, with 8 bases between. In germline, CDR1 is PRHDT, CDR2 FYEKMQ (reference sequence). The CDR3, as DNA: TGTGCCAGCAGCTTAGGCAGGGGCCCCTACGAGCAGTACTTC. It specifies CASSLGRGPYEQYF.

This chain connects TRBV6-5 to TRBJ1-5; D perhaps matches TRBD1 (5 bases). The CDR3 runs to 15 residues. V lost 5 bases, J lost 0 bases, and 11 bases lay in between. Germline loops: CDR1 MNHEY, CDR2 SVGAGI. CDR3 protein: CASSPKGASNQPQHF. The CDR3 DNA follows: TGTGCCAGCAGTCCCAAAGGGGCTAGCAATCAGCCCCAGCATTTT.

This clone appeared a single time. The J gene is TRBJ2-5, the V gene TRBV19; D is unclear. Germline V gene sequence: CDR1 LNHDA, CDR2 SQIVND (reference sequence). V was pared by 6 bases and J by 1 base, with 9 bases between. This CDR3 contains 13 residues. The CDR3, as DNA: TGTGCCAGTAGCCCCAGGATCCAAGAGACCCAGTACTTC. Protein sequence: CASSPRIQETQYF.

The chain has TRBV21-1 and TRBJ1-1; no check of the table's D call, TRBD1, against the DNA was made. TRBV21-1 is classified as a pseudogene. There are 15 residues in the CDR3. As DNA, the CDR3 is TGTGCGAGGCCCGGGACAGGGGGGAAGAACACTGAAGCTTTCTTT. Translated, it gives CARPGTGGKNTEAFF.

This chain joins TRBV7-9 and TRBJ1-4; 12 positions match TRBD1. With V trimmed by 10 bases and J by 3 bases, 12 bases remained unmatched. The CDR3 is 17 residues long. Germline V lookup: CDR1 SEHNR, CDR2 FQNEAQ (reference sequence). The CDR3: CATPNPGQGAPNEKLFF. Here the CDR3 DNA reads TGTGCCACGCCAAACCCGGGACAGGGGGCCCCTAATGAAAAACTGTTTTTT.

The V call is TRBV29-1, the J call TRBJ1-2; 12 bases line up with TRBD1. CDR1 is SQVTM, CDR2 ANQGSEA, per germline. This CDR3 comprises 15 residues. V trimming: 6 bases; J trimming: 4 bases; junction bases outside the gene matches: 9. CDR3 nucleotides: TGCAGCGTGCCCGGGACAGGGGGCTTAGGCTATGGCTACACCTTC. It translates to CSVPGTGGLGYGYTF.

The chain is built from TRBV10-1 and TRBJ2-7, with D possibly being TRBD1 (6 bases). CDR1 and CDR2 (germline): WNHNN, SYGVQD (reference sequence). The V and J ends lost 4 bases and 6 bases respectively, with 13 bases between them. CDR3 length equals 13 residues. CDR3 loop: CASSGRVRGEQYF. The CDR3 nucleotides are TGCGCCAGCAGTGGTCGAGTCAGGGGCGAGCAGTACTTC.

V gene TRBV5-4 combines with J gene TRBJ2-2; TRBD2 matches at 12 bases. V was clipped by 2 bases and J by 4 bases; unmatched bases: 6. Germline V gene data show CDR1 as SGHNT and CDR2 as YYREEE (reference sequence). The CDR3 length is 17 residues. CDR3 DNA sequence: TGTGCCAGCAGCTTCCTAGCGGGGGGGCGTAGCACCGGGGAGCTGTTTTTT. Protein: CASSFLAGGRSTGELFF.

The chain recombines TRBV30 with TRBJ2-2; possible D gene TRBD1, 5 bases. The germline gives CDR1 GTSNPN, CDR2 SVGIG (reference sequence). The CDR3 has 12 amino acids. The V gene lost 1 base and the J gene lost 6 bases, with 6 bases spanning the gap. The chain's CDR3 is CAWSEGPGELFF. CDR3 nucleotide sequence: TGTGCCTGGAGTGAGGGGCCCGGGGAGCTGTTTTTT.

This clone occurred a few times. This chain uses TRBV27 with TRBJ2-1; TRBD1 matches at 10 bases. Germline loops: CDR1 MNHEY, CDR2 SMNVEV (reference sequence). J gave up 10 bases and V 5 bases, and 8 bases lay outside the gene matches. This CDR3 has 14 amino acids. The CDR3 reads CASSGGTGAEEQFF. As DNA, the CDR3 is TGTGCCAGCAGTGGGGGGACAGGGGCCGAGGAGCAGTTCTTC.

The table lists this clone with a count of one. The chain has TRBV6-5 and TRBJ1-1, with D possibly being TRBD1 (5 bases). CDR3 length: 13 amino acids. From germline, CDR1 is MNHEY and CDR2 SVGAGI. Trimming stripped 5 bases from V and 8 bases from J, with 15 bases between. The CDR3 nucleotides are TGTGCCAGCAGTAACCTGGGGGGGGGAGAAGCTTTCTTT. Translating gives CASSNLGGGEAFF.

The chain combines TRBV4-1 with TRBJ2-1, with TRBD2 matching 9 bases. Trimming at V came to 3 bases and at J to 5 bases, leaving 11 bases not matched to a gene. The CDR3 consists of 17 residues. Germline V lookup: CDR1 MGHRA, CDR2 YSYEKL. The CDR3 here is CASSHEGLAPTHNEQFF. The CDR3 DNA reads as TGCGCCAGCAGCCATGAGGGACTAGCTCCGACCCACAATGAGCAGTTCTTC.

This clone was picked up one time. The genes are TRBV6-5 and TRBJ2-7; D is ambiguous. Germline V lookup: CDR1 MNHEY, CDR2 SVGAGI. Trimming cost V 3 bases and J 3 bases, with 15 bases left between them. The CDR3 consists of 15 residues. The CDR3 DNA is TGTGCCAGCAGTTATTGGGCAGGCCCGAGCTACGAGCAGTACTTC. Amino acids: CASSYWAGPSYEQYF.

The J gene is TRBJ1-2, the V gene TRBV6-5; 7 bases line up with TRBD1. The CDR3 has 14 residues. V was pared by 6 bases and J by 8 bases, with 12 bases of the junction left unmatched. Germline-derived CDR1 and CDR2 are MNHEY and SVGAGI. The CDR3 protein is CASSPTGDSRGYTF. The CDR3 nucleotides read TGTGCCAGCAGCCCTACAGGGGACTCTCGGGGCTACACCTTC.

This clone was picked up a small number of times. The chain combines TRBV27 with TRBJ2-1; tentatively, D is TRBD1 (5 bases). Germline CDR1 reads MNHEY; CDR2 reads SMNVEV (reference sequence). The V end lost 3 bases, the J end lost 0 bases, and 12 bases lay between the germline ends. The CDR3 loop spans 16 amino acids. DNA for the CDR3: TGTGCCAGCAGTTTTAGGGGCCCCGGCTCCTACAATGAGCAGTTCTTC. It translates to CASSFRGPGSYNEQFF.

V usage is TRBV6-5 and J usage is TRBJ2-1; 12 bases agree with TRBD2. After removal of 2 bases from V and 8 bases from J, the junction contained 4 bases not matched to a gene. CDR3 size: 15 residues. Germline CDR1 reads MNHEY; CDR2 reads SVGAGI. The CDR3 loop reads CASSYGLAGGDEQFF. The CDR3 DNA reads TGTGCCAGCAGTTACGGGCTAGCGGGAGGGGATGAGCAGTTCTTC.

The DNA for the CDR3 is TGTGCCAGCAGCCAAGATTTCTCCAGGTTGAACACTGAAGCTTTCTTT. It specifies CASSQDFSRLNTEAFF. This chain uses TRBV4-2 with TRBJ1-1; D not certain. Germline V CDR1 and CDR2: LGHNA, YNFKEQ. This CDR3 comprises 16 residues. The V and J ends lost 0 bases and 0 bases respectively, with 11 bases between them.

This clone has only one observation. The rearrangement joins TRBV19 to TRBJ1-1; possible D gene TRBD1, 6 bases. This CDR3 contains 13 residues. Trimming removed 6 bases from V and 5 bases from J, with 13 bases in between. Germline CDR1 LNHDA, CDR2 SQIVND (reference sequence). CDR3 DNA sequence: TGTGCCAGTAGAGAAAGGGGGGGGACTGAAGCTTTCTTT. Translated: CASRERGGTEAFF.

The chain recombines TRBV6-4 with TRBJ2-1; 8 bases are a match to TRBD2. Germline trimming cut 5 bases from V and 7 bases from J; bases unmatched to any gene: 19. CDR3 length: 18 amino acids. CDR1 MRHNA and CDR2 SNTAGT come from the germline V gene. CDR3 nucleotide sequence: TGTGCCAGCAGTTATGGGCTAGCGGGCTCCGATAGGTTTAATGAGCAGTTCTTC. As protein: CASSYGLAGSDRFNEQFF.

The CDR3 here is CASSSGGGTDTQYF. The CDR3 DNA reads as TGTGCCAGCAGCTCAGGGGGCGGCACAGATACGCAGTATTTT. This chain links TRBV6-1 with TRBJ2-3, with 8 bases fitting TRBD1. This CDR3 has 14 amino acids. CDR1 MNHNS and CDR2 SASEGT come from the germline V gene. J gave up 1 base and V 6 bases, and 3 bases lay outside the gene matches.

This rearrangement joins TRBV18 to TRBJ1-4; 7 nucleotides line up with TRBD1. V shed 4 bases, J shed 2 bases, and the junction held 4 bases outside the gene matches. The CDR3 has 15 residues. CDR1 and CDR2 from the germline V gene are KGHSH and LQKENI. CDR3 amino acids: CASSLRQGTNEKLFF. The CDR3 bases are TGTGCCAGCTCACTAAGACAGGGTACTAATGAAAAACTGTTTTTT.

J is TRBJ2-1 and V is TRBV25-1, with 11 positions matching TRBD2. CDR3 length: 16 residues. V lost 4 bases to trimming and J lost 3 bases; unmatched junction nucleotides: 5. Germline V gene lookup returns CDR1 MGHDK and CDR2 SYGVNS. The CDR3 reads CASSGGLAELYNEQFF. The DNA of the CDR3 is TGTGCCAGCAGTGGGGGACTAGCGGAACTCTACAATGAGCAGTTCTTC. The full variable domain, completed using reference TRBV25-1 and TRBJ2-1, is EADIYQTPRYLVIGTGKKITLECSQTMGHDKMYWYQQDPGMELHLIHYSYGVNSTEKGDLSSESTVSRIRTEHFPLTLESARPSHTSQYLCASSGGLAELYNEQFFGPGTRLTVL.

The V call is TRBV5-1, the J call TRBJ1-5; no firm D call. The ends were cut back, 2 bases at V and 0 bases at J, with 9 bases in the middle. The CDR3 totals 15 residues. Looked up from germline, CDR1 is SGHRS and CDR2 is YFSETQ. The CDR3 region is CASSLSGFSNQPQHF. CDR3 DNA sequence: TGCGCCAGCAGCTTATCGGGGTTTAGCAATCAGCCCCAGCATTTT.

The J gene is TRBJ1-2, the V gene TRBV6-5; 7 bases match TRBD1. The V segment lost 6 bases and the J segment 9 bases; nucleotides outside the gene matches: 16. The germline V gene encodes CDR1 MNHEY and CDR2 SVGAGI. The CDR3 extends over 15 amino acids. CDR3 nucleotide sequence: TGTGCCAGCAGCTCCTCCCCGGGACAGCCTTCGAGCTACACCTTC. Protein sequence: CASSSSPGQPSSYTF.

The chain joins TRBV21-1 to TRBJ1-4. TRBV21-1 has pseudogene status. The CDR3 spans 17 residues. The CDR3 DNA sequence: TGTGCCAGCAGCTCAAAGGTAGTGGAGGGGGAGGGAGAAAAACTGTTTTTT. Translated: CASSSKVVEGEGEKLFF.